The 11 T cell receptor beta chains below come from one sample, sequenced in a study of radiation and T cells in renal cell carcinoma. Measured with immunoSEQ multiplex PCR; TCRdb has only the in-frame clones, and not every one. The top ten clones hold 6.8% of a sample with tens of thousands of clones, roughly 79% of them seen once. As to time point: blood 2 weeks post-SBRT. Documented treatment: 15 Gy SBRT to primary tumor, nephrectomy 4 weeks later. This sample comprised blood, obtained from a patient whose treatment included radiotherapy and nephrectomy. The receptors shown here come from a man between 60 and 70 years old with renal cell carcinoma.

This clone was observed a single time. The V and J genes are TRBV5-4 and TRBJ2-3, with 11 bases lining up with TRBD2. Losses at the gene ends were 1 base for V and 6 bases for J; bases not matched to a gene: 7. The CDR3 covers 16 residues. Germline assignment: CDR1 SGHNT and CDR2 YYREEE (reference sequence). The CDR3 loop reads CASSLPLAGGLDTQYF. CDR3 bases: TGTGCCAGCAGCTTGCCGCTAGCGGGAGGTTTGGATACGCAGTATTTT.

The chain couples TRBV6-5 to TRBJ2-1; D assignment may be TRBD1 or TRBD2 (5 bases each). V shed 6 bases and J shed 9 bases, with 12 bases lying between them. The CDR3 contains 12 residues. Germline V gene lookup returns CDR1 MNHEY and CDR2 SVGAGI. In nucleotides, the CDR3 is TGTGCCAGCAGCGACTGGGGGAGTGAGCAGTTCTTC. It specifies CASSDWGSEQFF.

This chain uses TRBV5-1 with TRBJ1-4, with TRBD1 as a possible D gene (6 bases). Germline CDR1 is SGHRS and CDR2 is YFSETQ. This CDR3 region has 14 residues. Trimming stripped 0 bases from V and 5 bases from J, with 8 bases between. For the CDR3, the DNA is TGCGCCAGCAGCTTGGACAGGGAGAATGAAAAACTGTTTTTT. Its protein is CASSLDRENEKLFF.

This rearrangement joins TRBV6-5 to TRBJ1-6; D remains unclear. The CDR3 totals 14 residues. The V and J ends lost 5 bases and 2 bases respectively, with 7 bases between them. Germline CDR1 and CDR2: MNHEY and SVGAGI. For the CDR3, the DNA is TGTGCCAGCAGTCCCGCGGCCTATAATTCACCCCTCCACTTT. Translated: CASSPAAYNSPLHF.

The J gene is TRBJ1-5, the V gene TRBV30; the match to TRBD1 covers 8 bases. The CDR3 runs 13 residues. Germline V CDR1 and CDR2: GTSNPN, SVGIG (reference sequence). The trim removed 1 base at V and 4 bases at J, leaving 0 bases unmatched. The chain's CDR3 is CAWSGQGNQPQHF. CDR3 DNA sequence: TGTGCCTGGAGTGGACAGGGGAATCAGCCCCAGCATTTT.

This chain connects TRBV25-1 to TRBJ1-6; no clear D. The CDR3 contains 15 residues. The germline V and J ends were trimmed by 0 bases and 8 bases, with 11 bases remaining between them. CDR1 is MGHDK and CDR2 is SYGVNS in the germline V gene. CDR3 protein: CASSEYRAADSPLHF. The DNA of the CDR3 is TGTGCCAGCAGTGAATATCGGGCTGCGGATTCACCCCTCCACTTT.

The chain couples TRBV7-9 to TRBJ1-4; tentatively, D is TRBD1 (5 bases). This CDR3 is 16 amino acids long. V was shortened by 5 bases and J by 6 bases, with 19 bases between the two germline ends. The germline CDR1 and CDR2 sequences are SEHNR and FQNEAQ (reference sequence). The CDR3 region is CASSASRGRPDEKLFF. The DNA of the CDR3 is TGTGCCAGCAGCGCCAGCCGGGGCAGGCCGGATGAAAAACTGTTTTTT.

The chain recombines TRBV11-2 with TRBJ2-7; perhaps TRBD1 as D (5 bases). Deletions cut 5 bases from V and 2 bases from J, with 16 bases between. Germline CDR1 reads SGHAT; CDR2 reads FQNNGV. The CDR3 runs 15 residues. The CDR3 coding sequence is TGTGCCAGCAGCGCATCGACAGTCAGGACCTACGAGCAGTACTTC. This encodes CASSASTVRTYEQYF.

The V call is TRBV7-2, the J call TRBJ1-4, with TRBD1 matching over 8 bases. Germline trimming cut 0 bases from V and 8 bases from J; bases unmatched to any gene: 2. The CDR3 contains 14 residues. Germline loops: CDR1 SGHTA, CDR2 FQGNSA. CDR3 sequence: CASSLAGQAEKLFF. CDR3 bases: TGTGCCAGCAGCTTAGCGGGACAGGCAGAAAAACTGTTTTTT.

The CDR3 nucleotides read TGTGCCAGCAGAGAACCCGGGACTAGAGGGAACACCGGGGAGCTGTTTTTT. It specifies CASREPGTRGNTGELFF. V gene TRBV2 combines with J gene TRBJ2-2; 8 nucleotides agree with TRBD2. The CDR3 sequence is 17 residues long. Trimming removed 6 bases from V and 1 base from J; junction bases left unmatched: 10. CDR1 and CDR2 (germline): SNHLY, FYNNEI.

This sequence joins TRBV18 and TRBJ2-7; possible D gene TRBD2, 5 bases. This CDR3 is built from 14 residues. Germline V gene data show CDR1 as KGHSH and CDR2 as LQKENI. Trimming took off 5 bases at V and 2 bases at J, with 13 bases between the two ends. In DNA, the CDR3 is TGTGCCAGCTCAAACCGGGGTCGCGCCTACGAGCAGTACTTC. This sequence encodes CASSNRGRAYEQYF.